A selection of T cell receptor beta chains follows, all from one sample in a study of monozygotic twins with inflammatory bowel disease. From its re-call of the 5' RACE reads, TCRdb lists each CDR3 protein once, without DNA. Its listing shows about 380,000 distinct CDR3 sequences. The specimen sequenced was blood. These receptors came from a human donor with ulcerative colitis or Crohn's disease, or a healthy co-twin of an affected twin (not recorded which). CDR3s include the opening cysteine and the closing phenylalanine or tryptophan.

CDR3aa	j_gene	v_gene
CSASKRDGTASGTDTQYF	TRBJ2-3	TRBV20-1
CASSLEFTSTYEQYF	TRBJ2-7	TRBV7-8
CASSLKRGSAQHF	TRBJ1-5	TRBV7-7
CASSVAGGTAGGTQETQYF	TRBJ2-5	TRBV9
CASSEFSSGVGETQYF	TRBJ2-5	TRBV25-1
CASSFAGGIYSNQPQHF	TRBJ1-5	TRBV27
CASSITAAGELFF	TRBJ2-2	TRBV19
CASSQEDRNTEAFF	TRBJ1-1	TRBV4-2
CASSVGGRGEQFF	TRBJ2-1	TRBV9
CAWSVGAGEAFF	TRBJ1-1	TRBV30
CASTTGVGEQFF	TRBJ2-1	TRBV7-2
CASSVGQGEFEQYF	TRBJ2-7	TRBV7-2
CASSIEFNSPLHF	TRBJ1-6	TRBV19
CASSVGTDTYEQYF	TRBJ2-7	TRBV9
CASSLDTGEIGEAFF	TRBJ1-1	TRBV5-1
CASSLLGQGATEQYF	TRBJ2-7	TRBV7-2
CSARDRRGSYEQYF	TRBJ2-7	TRBV20-1
CASSLSSGDNTLLRQFF	TRBJ2-1	TRBV28
CASSLRRARQPQHF	TRBJ1-5	TRBV12-3/TRBV12-4
CATSRDIGSGTDQPQHF	TRBJ1-5	TRBV15
CASSPVWTGGTDTQYF	TRBJ2-3	TRBV18
CASSLGATDSSYEQYF	TRBJ2-7	TRBV7-9
CASSLAGTNTIYF	TRBJ1-3	TRBV28
CASSPPLATSTDTQYF	TRBJ2-3	TRBV18
CASSQDLAGNTIYF	TRBJ1-3	TRBV3-1
CASRGTARPGELFF	TRBJ2-2	TRBV9
CASSQFIGPYEQYF	TRBJ2-7	TRBV3-1
CASSPHMGQTDTQYF	TRBJ2-3	TRBV21-1
CASSLAHFRRSGAGEQFF	TRBJ2-1	TRBV7-2
CASRGFDHEKLFF	TRBJ1-4	TRBV19
CASSDGTGVYEQYF	TRBJ2-7	TRBV18
CASSLTGFSADTQYF	TRBJ2-3	TRBV7-2
CASWTGTGSPEQYF	TRBJ2-7	TRBV6-1
CASSQDLGSLETQYF	TRBJ2-5	TRBV4-3
CASSLFLGQGNQPQHF	TRBJ1-5	TRBV5-6
CASSLPWRSKGIETQYF	TRBJ2-5	TRBV7-2
CASSYYRGYLTGELFF	TRBJ2-2	TRBV6-2/TRBV6-3
CASSSTGKGDYGYTF	TRBJ1-2	TRBV7-8
CASSLVTGLTSEQYF	TRBJ2-7	TRBV11-2
CASDQGARRYNEQFF	TRBJ2-1	TRBV6-1
CASSILAGAQFF	TRBJ2-1	TRBV19
CASSLVGLPSWEQYF	TRBJ2-7	TRBV5-1
CASSLDGGPGYEQYF	TRBJ2-7	TRBV28
CASSPQTNYEQFF	TRBJ2-1	TRBV9
CASSSRGVETQYF	TRBJ2-5	TRBV7-2
CASSLGPGQGYYEQYF	TRBJ2-7	TRBV12-3/TRBV12-4
CASRDGSDEQFF	TRBJ2-1	TRBV5-4
CASSYNRNTDSNQPQHF	TRBJ1-5	TRBV4-1
CASSLEGYGHTF	TRBJ1-2	TRBV5-1
CASSIGAGYTEAFF	TRBJ1-1	TRBV19
CASSPGSWTGSRTEAFF	TRBJ1-1	TRBV14
CASRWGEGVLTF	TRBJ2-6	TRBV7-9
CASSQVSGGAGSYNEQFF	TRBJ2-1	TRBV4-3
CASSYGTGLYEQYF	TRBJ2-7	TRBV6-5
CASSYCVTLNTEAFF	TRBJ1-1	TRBV6-7
CSASATGGIGNEQFF	TRBJ2-1	TRBV20-1
CASSQQGLTNEKLFF	TRBJ1-4	TRBV4-2
CSARDRAGGYQPQHF	TRBJ1-5	TRBV20-1
CSVVVERGAKLYTDTQYF	TRBJ2-3	TRBV29-1